These 15 T cell receptor beta chains share one sample of origin, sequenced in a study of OX40 agonist ivuxolimab in advanced cancers. Repertoires were generated with immunoSEQ multiplex PCR, while TCRdb's copy carries only in-frame clones and drops some. Of about 42,000 clones in the sample, about 88% were seen once. The source material was CD4+ or CD8+ T cells sorted from blood, sampled in a trial of the OX40 agonist ivuxolimab. The receptors originated from an adult with an advanced solid tumor such as melanoma, head and neck, liver or kidney cancer.

This chain uses TRBV9 with TRBJ2-1; D is ambiguous. Germline CDR1 is SGDLS and CDR2 is YYNGEE. This CDR3 has 15 residues. V lost 0 bases, J lost 4 bases, and 11 bases lay in between. As DNA, the CDR3 is TGTGCCAGCAGCGTAGATGGAAAACCTTACAATGAGCAGTTCTTC. Translated: CASSVDGKPYNEQFF.

The chain uses TRBV27 and TRBJ2-7, with 7 bases aligning to TRBD2. The CDR3 runs to 14 residues. The junction had 9 bases not matched to a gene; V was cut back by 5 bases and J by 5 bases. Germline CDR1 reads MNHEY; CDR2 reads SMNVEV (reference sequence). The CDR3 DNA reads TGTGCCAGCAGTAATAGCGGGCGCCGGGACGAGCAGTACTTC. Its protein product is CASSNSGRRDEQYF.

This clone has just one count. The chain links TRBV27 to TRBJ1-4; D gene ambiguous. Germline assignment: CDR1 MNHEY and CDR2 SMNVEV (reference sequence). Between the trimmed V and J ends, which lost 5 bases and 0 bases, there was a span of 13 bases. The CDR3 contains 16 residues. The CDR3 loop reads CASSPTGSATNEKLFF. Here the CDR3 DNA reads TGTGCCAGCAGTCCCACCGGTTCCGCAACTAATGAAAAACTGTTTTTT.

V usage is TRBV4-1 and J usage is TRBJ2-3, with 9 bases identical to TRBD2. V trimming: 0 bases; J trimming: 5 bases; junction bases outside the gene matches: 9. Germline CDR1 and CDR2: MGHRA and YSYEKL. CDR3 length: 17 amino acids. CDR3 nucleotides: TGCGCCAGCAGCCAAGATACGGTAGCGGGAGCCCTAGATACGCAGTATTTT. Its protein product is CASSQDTVAGALDTQYF.

This clone came up once. The V and J genes are TRBV28 and TRBJ2-1; 15 nucleotides agree with TRBD2. Germline-derived CDR1 and CDR2 are MDHEN and SYDVKM. There are 19 residues in the CDR3. V lost 3 bases, J lost 3 bases, and 9 bases stayed unmatched. The CDR3 DNA reads TGTGCCAGCAGTTTTGGCAGGACTAGCGGGAGGGAGATCTACAATGAGCAGTTCTTC. Translating gives CASSFGRTSGREIYNEQFF.

This chain links TRBV15 with TRBJ2-7; D is perhaps TRBD1 (6 bases). Germline values: CDR1 LNHNV, CDR2 YYDKDF (reference sequence). V gave up 0 bases and J gave up 0 bases, with 9 bases separating them. The CDR3 is 15 amino acids. Written as DNA, the CDR3 is TGTGCCACCAGCAGAGAACGGGACAACTCCTACGAGCAGTACTTC. Amino acids: CATSRERDNSYEQYF.

The chain is built from TRBV5-4 and TRBJ2-2; weak D call: TRBD1 (6 bases). Per the germline V gene, CDR1 is SGHNT and CDR2 is YYREEE (reference sequence). V dropped 2 bases and J dropped 7 bases, with 6 bases sitting between them. The CDR3 has 12 amino acids. Here the CDR3 DNA reads TGTGCCAGCAGCTTAGGGGGCGGGGAGCTGTTTTTT. Translating it yields CASSLGGGELFF.

J is TRBJ2-3 and V is TRBV7-9; 9 nucleotides line up with TRBD2. This CDR3 contains 16 residues. Germline V gene sequence: CDR1 SEHNR, CDR2 FQNEAQ (reference sequence). The V segment lost 5 bases and the J segment 2 bases; nucleotides outside the gene matches: 8. The CDR3 region is CASSPVLAGNTDTQYF. CDR3 bases: TGTGCCAGCAGCCCGGTTCTAGCGGGGAACACAGATACGCAGTATTTT.

This chain links TRBV7-9 with TRBJ2-5; 7 bases align to TRBD1. The CDR3 is made up of 15 amino acids. Trimming took 4 bases from V and 5 from J; bases not matched to a gene: 10. CDR1 is SEHNR, CDR2 FQNEAQ, per germline (reference sequence). CDR3 in amino acids: CASSYRQGSRETQYF. The CDR3 nucleotides are TGTGCCAGCAGCTACAGACAGGGCAGTCGGGAGACCCAGTACTTC. Combining the CDR3 with reference TRBV7-9 and TRBJ2-5 gives the whole variable domain DTGVSQNPRHKITKRGQNVTFRCDPISEHNRLYWYRQTLGQGPEFLTYFQNEAQLEKSRLLSDRFSAERPKGSFSTLEIQRTEQGDSAMYLCASSYRQGSRETQYFGPGTRLLVL.

The chain couples TRBV4-1 to TRBJ2-2, with D tentatively TRBD1 (5 bases). V lost 3 bases and J 6 bases, leaving 11 bases between the germline ends. In germline, CDR1 is MGHRA, CDR2 YSYEKL. The CDR3 covers 14 residues. DNA for the CDR3: TGCGCCAGCAGCCACCCAGGACACTCCGGGGAGCTGTTTTTT. Its protein is CASSHPGHSGELFF.

The chain links TRBV27 to TRBJ2-7, with D perhaps TRBD1 (6 bases). The germline V gene encodes CDR1 MNHEY and CDR2 SMNVEV (reference sequence). The CDR3 extends over 13 amino acids. Trimming stripped 10 bases from V and 5 bases from J, with 18 bases between. The CDR3: CATLTGSGDEQYF. CDR3 sequence (DNA): TGTGCCACGCTCACAGGGTCCGGGGACGAGCAGTACTTC.

This clone was seen only once. The chain carries TRBV7-3 and TRBJ2-2; a possible D gene is TRBD1 (6 bases). Germline V gives CDR1 SGHTA, CDR2 FQGTGA. The V gene lost 5 bases and the J gene lost 1 base, with 17 bases spanning the gap. The CDR3 has 17 residues. The CDR3 nucleotides read TGTGCCAGCAGCACAGCGCCGGGACACCTGAACACCGGGGAGCTGTTTTTT. It yields the protein CASSTAPGHLNTGELFF.

The chain employs TRBV5-1 and TRBJ1-1; 7 nucleotides line up with TRBD1. J gave up 6 bases and V 3 bases, and 5 bases lay outside the gene matches. CDR1 is SGHRS and CDR2 is YFSETQ in the germline V gene. The length of the CDR3 is 13 residues. The CDR3, as DNA: TGCGCCAGCAGCTCCCGGGACAGAGCTGAAGCTTTCTTT. It codes for CASSSRDRAEAFF.

The V gene is TRBV11-2, the J gene TRBJ2-7; TRBD1 is a possible D gene (6 bases). This CDR3 region has 13 residues. CDR1 is SGHAT, CDR2 FQNNGV, per germline. The V and J ends lost 5 bases and 1 base respectively, with 9 bases between them. The CDR3 DNA reads TGTGCCAGCAGCCCCGGACAGTCCTACGAGCAGTACTTC. Its translation is CASSPGQSYEQYF.

This rearrangement joins TRBV27 to TRBJ2-7, with D maybe TRBD2 (5 bases). The CDR3 loop spans 15 amino acids. Per the germline V gene, CDR1 is MNHEY and CDR2 is SMNVEV (reference sequence). V was clipped by 3 bases and J by 0 bases, with 12 bases between them. The CDR3 protein is CASSFWAEGSYEQYF. In nucleotides, the CDR3 is TGTGCCAGCAGTTTTTGGGCCGAGGGCTCCTACGAGCAGTACTTC.